This T cell receptor beta chain was documented in a study of blood T cell repertoires in COVID-19. About the research overall: Sites in the United States, Italy and Spain provided acute and convalescent COVID-19 samples.

The CDR3 runs 16 residues. V gave up 6 bases and J gave up 3 bases; unmatched junction bases: 14. CDR1 and CDR2 (germline): KGHSH, LQKENI. TCRdb's table, derived via immunoSEQ multiplex PCR, lists solely in-frame clones and lacks some. Among a few hundred thousand clones, roughly 88% were seen once, and the ten largest hold roughly 6.3%. The J gene is TRBJ2-7, the V gene TRBV18, with TRBD1 matching over 7 bases. The sequence came from a woman in her twenties or thirties with COVID-19, enrolled during active disease. Sample: peripheral blood. In nucleotides, the CDR3 is TGTGCCAGCTCGGGTCTCAAGGGGGCGGAACTCTACGAGCAGTACTTC. Translated: CASSGLKGAELYEQYF.